This T cell receptor beta chain was recorded in a study of blood T cell repertoires in COVID-19. The V and J ends lost 4 bases and 2 bases respectively, with 11 bases between them. Germline CDR1 and CDR2: LGHDT and YNNKEL (reference sequence). There are 14 residues in the CDR3. Produced via immunoSEQ multiplex PCR; TCRdb's table is partial and in-frame only. The sample has 130,000 to 150,000 clones; around 87% are singletons. Source material: PBMCs or T cells enriched from blood (not recorded which). The TCR originated in a man in his sixties who had recovered from COVID-19. The J gene is TRBJ1-1, the V gene TRBV3-1 (or the pseudogene TRBV3-2); the D gene is possibly TRBD1 (6 bases). The CDR3 reads CASSLTQGNTEAFF. CDR3 in DNA: TGTGCCAGCAGCCTGACACAGGGCAACACTGAAGCTTTCTTT.